The source of this T cell receptor beta chain is a study of T cell repertoires in cytomegalovirus infection. Overall study: As its CMV epitopes, the study selected recently identified HLA-C-restricted and well-studied HLA-B-restricted targets. General study findings and limits: Across the ex vivo response, the dominant clonotypes were HLA-C-restricted CMV-specific TCR beta clonotypes.

In TCRdb, the reads were re-called with MiXCR into one record per CDR3 protein. The profile shows fewer than 1,000,000 distinct CDR3 sequences, under 40% of them singletons. CDR3 length equals 15 residues. The V end lost 4 bases, the J end lost 1 base, and 10 bases lay between the germline ends. CDR1 is ENHRY, CDR2 SYGVKD, per germline. Concerning this clonotype itself: Its antigen is as yet unknown.

The TCR originated in a human donor in good health (CMV status not recorded). Some clones in this sample may be carry-over from other donors' samples. Sequencing used cultured CD8+ T cells from PBMCs, obtained from culture after CMV antigen stimulation. V and J are TRBV10-3 and TRBJ2-2; possibly TRBD1 for D (6 bases). CDR3 protein: CAISGEQGNTGELFF. In DNA, the CDR3 is TGTGCCATCAGTGGTGAACAGGGGAACACCGGGGAGCTGTTTTTT.